This TCR beta chain was documented in a study of blood T cell repertoires in COVID-19. In the study overall: Sites in the United States, Italy and Spain provided acute and convalescent COVID-19 samples. From T cells, B-cell-depleted T cells, or PBMCs came the material, which was cDNA or gDNA.

The CDR3 is made up of 17 amino acids. The V gene's germline CDR1 is LGHDT and CDR2 YNNKEL (reference sequence). The junction had 6 bases not matched to a gene; V was cut back by 4 bases and J by 6 bases. Clones were sequenced by immunoSEQ multiplex PCR, and TCRdb holds only the in-frame ones, with some missing. Of 95,000 to 110,000 clones listed, 88% are singletons. J is TRBJ2-2 and V is TRBV3-1 (or the pseudogene TRBV3-2); 15 bases agree with TRBD2. The origin of this receptor is a man between 45 and 60 years old with active or convalescent COVID-19. The sample comprised peripheral blood. The CDR3 coding sequence is TGTGCCAGCAGCCTGGGGACTAGCGGGAGGAGATCCGGGGAGCTGTTTTTT. Its translation is CASSLGTSGRRSGELFF.